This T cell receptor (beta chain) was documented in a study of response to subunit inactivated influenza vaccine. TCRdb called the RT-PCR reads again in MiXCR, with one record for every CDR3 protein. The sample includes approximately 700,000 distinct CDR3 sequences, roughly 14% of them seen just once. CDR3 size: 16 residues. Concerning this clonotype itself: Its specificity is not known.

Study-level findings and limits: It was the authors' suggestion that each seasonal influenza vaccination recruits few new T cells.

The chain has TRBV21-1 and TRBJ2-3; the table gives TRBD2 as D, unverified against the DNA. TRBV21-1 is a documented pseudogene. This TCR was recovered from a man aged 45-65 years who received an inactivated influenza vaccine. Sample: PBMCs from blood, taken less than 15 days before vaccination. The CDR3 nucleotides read TGTGCCAGCAGCAAGAGACGGGAGGGCCCCACAGATACGCAGTATTTT. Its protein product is CASSKRREGPTDTQYF.